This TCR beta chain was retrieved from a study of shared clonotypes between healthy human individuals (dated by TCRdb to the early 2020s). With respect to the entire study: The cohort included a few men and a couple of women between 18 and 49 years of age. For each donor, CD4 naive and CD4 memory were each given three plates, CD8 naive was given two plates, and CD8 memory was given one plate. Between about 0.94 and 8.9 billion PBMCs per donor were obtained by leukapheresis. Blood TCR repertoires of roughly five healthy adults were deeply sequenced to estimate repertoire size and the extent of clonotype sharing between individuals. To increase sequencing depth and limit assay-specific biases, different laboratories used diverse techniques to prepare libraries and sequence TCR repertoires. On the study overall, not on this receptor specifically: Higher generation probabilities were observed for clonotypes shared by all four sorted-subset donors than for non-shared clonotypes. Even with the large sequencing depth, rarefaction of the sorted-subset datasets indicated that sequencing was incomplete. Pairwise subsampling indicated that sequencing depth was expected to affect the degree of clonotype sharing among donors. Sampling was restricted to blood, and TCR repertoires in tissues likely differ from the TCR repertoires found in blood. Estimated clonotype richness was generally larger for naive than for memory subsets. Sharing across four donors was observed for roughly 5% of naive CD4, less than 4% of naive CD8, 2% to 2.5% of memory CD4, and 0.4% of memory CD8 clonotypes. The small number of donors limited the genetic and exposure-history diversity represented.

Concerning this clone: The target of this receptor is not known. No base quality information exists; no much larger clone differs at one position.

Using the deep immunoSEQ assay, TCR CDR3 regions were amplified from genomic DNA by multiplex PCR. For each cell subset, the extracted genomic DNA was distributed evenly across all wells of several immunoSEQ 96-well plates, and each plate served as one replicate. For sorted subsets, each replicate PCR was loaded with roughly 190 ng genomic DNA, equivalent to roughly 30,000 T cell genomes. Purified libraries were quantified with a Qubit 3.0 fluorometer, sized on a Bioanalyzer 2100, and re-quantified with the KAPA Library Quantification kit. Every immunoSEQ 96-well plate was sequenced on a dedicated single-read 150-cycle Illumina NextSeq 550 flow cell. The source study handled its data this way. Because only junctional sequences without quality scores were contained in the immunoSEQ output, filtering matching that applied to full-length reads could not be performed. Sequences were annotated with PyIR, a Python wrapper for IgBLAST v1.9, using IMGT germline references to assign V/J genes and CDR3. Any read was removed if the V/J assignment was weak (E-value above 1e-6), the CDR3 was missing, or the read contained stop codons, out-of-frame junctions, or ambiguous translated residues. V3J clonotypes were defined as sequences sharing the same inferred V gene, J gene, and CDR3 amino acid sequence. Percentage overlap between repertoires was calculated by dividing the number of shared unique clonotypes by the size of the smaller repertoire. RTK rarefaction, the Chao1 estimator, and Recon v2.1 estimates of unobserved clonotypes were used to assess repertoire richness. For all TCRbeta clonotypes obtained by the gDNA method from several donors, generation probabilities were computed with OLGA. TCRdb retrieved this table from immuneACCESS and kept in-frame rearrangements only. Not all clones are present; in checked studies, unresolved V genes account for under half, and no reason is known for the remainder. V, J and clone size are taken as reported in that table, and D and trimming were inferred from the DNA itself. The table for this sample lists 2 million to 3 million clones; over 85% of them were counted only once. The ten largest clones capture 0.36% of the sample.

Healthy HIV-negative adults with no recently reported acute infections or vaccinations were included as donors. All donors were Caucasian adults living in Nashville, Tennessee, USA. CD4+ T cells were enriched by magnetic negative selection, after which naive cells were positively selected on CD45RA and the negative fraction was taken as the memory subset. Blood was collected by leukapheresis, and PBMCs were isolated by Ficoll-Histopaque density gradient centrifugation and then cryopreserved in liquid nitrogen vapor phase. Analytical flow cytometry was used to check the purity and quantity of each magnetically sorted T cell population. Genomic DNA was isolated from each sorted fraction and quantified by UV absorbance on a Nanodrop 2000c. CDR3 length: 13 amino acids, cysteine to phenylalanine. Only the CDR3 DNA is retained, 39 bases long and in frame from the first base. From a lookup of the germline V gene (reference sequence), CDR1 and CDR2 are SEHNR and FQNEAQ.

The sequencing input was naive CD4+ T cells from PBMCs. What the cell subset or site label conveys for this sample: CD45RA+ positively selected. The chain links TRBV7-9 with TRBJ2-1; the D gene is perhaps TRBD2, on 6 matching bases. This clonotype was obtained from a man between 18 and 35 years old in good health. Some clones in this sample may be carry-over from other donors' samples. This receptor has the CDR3 CAYVGTGNLQQFF. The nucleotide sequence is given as TGTGCTTACGTCGGGACTGGAAACCTACAGCAGTTCTTC. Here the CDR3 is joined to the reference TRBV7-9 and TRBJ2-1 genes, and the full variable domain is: DTGVSQNPRHKITKRGQNVTFRCDPISEHNRLYWYRQTLGQGPEFLTYFQNEAQLEKSRLLSDRFSAERPKGSFSTLEIQRTEQGDSAMYLCAYVGTGNLQQFFGPGTRLTVL.